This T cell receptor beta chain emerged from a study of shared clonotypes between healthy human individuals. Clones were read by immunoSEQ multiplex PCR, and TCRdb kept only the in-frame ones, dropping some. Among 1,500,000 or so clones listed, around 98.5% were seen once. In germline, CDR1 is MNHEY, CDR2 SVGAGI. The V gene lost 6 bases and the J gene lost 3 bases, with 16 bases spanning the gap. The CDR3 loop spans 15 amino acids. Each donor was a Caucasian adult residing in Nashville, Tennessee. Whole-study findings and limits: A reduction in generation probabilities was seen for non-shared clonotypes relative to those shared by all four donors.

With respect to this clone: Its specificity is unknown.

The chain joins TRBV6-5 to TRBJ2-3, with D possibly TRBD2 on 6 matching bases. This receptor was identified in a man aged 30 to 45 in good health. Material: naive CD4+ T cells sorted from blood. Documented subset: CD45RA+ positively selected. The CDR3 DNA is TGTGCCAGCAGCTTGACGGGAGTAGGAACAGATACGCAGTATTTT. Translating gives CASSLTGVGTDTQYF.